What follows describes a single T cell receptor beta chain. Its antigen is not known. This entry belongs to a study of shared clonotypes between healthy human individuals. Background on the study: Three plates each covered CD4 naive and memory; CD8 naive two, CD8 memory one. General study findings and limits: It was the few donors that limited the genetic and exposure-history diversity represented.

The CDR3 length is 15 residues. Looked up from germline, CDR1 is MNHEY and CDR2 is SMNVEV (reference sequence). With 5 bases clipped from V and 5 bases from J, the junction kept 8 bases outside the gene matches. Genomic DNA of each subset was evenly split across several immunoSEQ plates. Some 30,000 T cell genomes, or about 0.2 ug DNA, went into the sorted-subset replicate PCRs. Generated by immunoSEQ multiplex PCR, the TCRdb table keeps only in-frame clones and is missing some. This table has more than 1,200,000 clones, about 98.5% appearing once. The specimen was naive CD4+ T cells sorted from blood. Subset specified: CD45RA+ positively selected. The receptor was derived from a man younger than 45 in good health. The chain joins TRBV27 to TRBJ2-1; 8 bases align to TRBD2. The CDR3 bases are TGTGCCAGCAGTCTCATAGCGGGATTCCACAATGAGCAGTTCTTC. Protein product: CASSLIAGFHNEQFF.